This T cell receptor (beta chain) is from a study of CD8 T cells in Susac syndrome. Study-wide findings and caveats: A relatively small number of individuals underwent TCR sequencing and HLA analysis.

It was with random hexamers that roughly 0.45 to 1 ug RNA was reverse transcribed. Across 54 Vbeta and 13 Jbeta, TCR beta CDR3 was amplified with immunoSEQ multiplex PCR. One entry per CDR3 protein, called by TCRdb with MiXCR from the immunoSEQ multiplex PCR reads. Altogether over 300,000 distinct CDR3 sequences are present, about 91% being singletons, with the ten largest covering about 0.063%. TEMRA cells were FACS-enriched, with CD8+ and CD4+ T cells isolated negatively. Concerning this clonotype: Its antigen is still unknown.

This receptor was taken from a human donor with multiple sclerosis. Sequenced sample: CD4+ T cells from PBMCs.

The DNA of the CDR3 is TGCGCCAGCAGCCGTGATCGTGCGGAACCGAACACTGAAGCTTTCTTT. It translates to CASSRDRAEPNTEAFF. This chain links TRBV4-1 with TRBJ1-1, with unresolved D. CDR3 length: 16 amino acids. CDR1 is MGHRA and CDR2 is YSYEKL in the germline V gene. Trimming took off 4 bases at V and 1 base at J, with 16 bases between the two ends.